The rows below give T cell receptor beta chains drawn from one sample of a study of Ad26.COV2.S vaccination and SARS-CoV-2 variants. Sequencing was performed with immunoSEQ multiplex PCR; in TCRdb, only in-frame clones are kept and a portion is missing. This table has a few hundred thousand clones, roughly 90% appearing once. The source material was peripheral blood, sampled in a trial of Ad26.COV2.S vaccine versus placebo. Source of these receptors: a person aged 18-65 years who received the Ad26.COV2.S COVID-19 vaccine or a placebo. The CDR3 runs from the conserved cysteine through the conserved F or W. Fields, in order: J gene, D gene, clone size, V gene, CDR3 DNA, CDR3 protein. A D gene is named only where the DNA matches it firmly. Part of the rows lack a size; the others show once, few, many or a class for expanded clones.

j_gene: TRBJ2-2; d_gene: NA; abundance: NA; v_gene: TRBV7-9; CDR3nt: TGTGCCAGCAGCTCCGGGGGCGGGGAGCTGTTTTTT; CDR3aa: CASSSGGGELFF
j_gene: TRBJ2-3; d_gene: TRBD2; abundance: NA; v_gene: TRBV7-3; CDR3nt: TGTGCCAGCAGCATAGCGGGGAGGGGCACAGATACGCAGTATTTT; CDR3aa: CASSIAGRGTDTQYF
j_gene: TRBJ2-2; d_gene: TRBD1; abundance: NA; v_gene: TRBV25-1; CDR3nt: TGTGCCAGCAGTGATCCGACCGGGACAGGTTCTTCCGGGGAGCTGTTTTTT; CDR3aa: CASSDPTGTGSSGELFF
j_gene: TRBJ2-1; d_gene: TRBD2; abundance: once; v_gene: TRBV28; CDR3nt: TGTGCCAGCAGTTCCCCCGGGACTAGCGGTAGGAATGAGCAGTTCTTC; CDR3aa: CASSSPGTSGRNEQFF
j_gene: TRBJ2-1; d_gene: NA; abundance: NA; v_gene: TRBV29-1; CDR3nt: TGCAGCGCCGTTGACAATGAGCAGTTCTTC; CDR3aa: CSAVDNEQFF
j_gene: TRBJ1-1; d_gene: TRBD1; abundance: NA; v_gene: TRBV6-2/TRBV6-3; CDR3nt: TGTGCCAGCAGTTTACTATTACCGGGACAGGGGGCGAACACTGAAGCTTTCTTT; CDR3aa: CASSLLLPGQGANTEAFF
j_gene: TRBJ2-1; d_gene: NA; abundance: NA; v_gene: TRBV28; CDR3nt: TGTGCCAGCAGTTTATCATACCCCCGCGGGGGCGAGGTAGGGCAGTTCTTC; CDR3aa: CASSLSYPRGGEVGQFF
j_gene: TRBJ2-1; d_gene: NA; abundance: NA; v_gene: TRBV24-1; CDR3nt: TGTGCCACCATCCGGAGCGCGGACACCTACAATGAGCAGTTCTTC; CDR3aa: CATIRSADTYNEQFF
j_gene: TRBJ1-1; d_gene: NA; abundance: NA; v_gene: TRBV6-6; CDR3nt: TGTGCCAGCAGCCGATGGGCGGACCATTCCCTCTCCACCATGAACACTGAAGCTTTCTTT; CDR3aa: CASSRWADHSLSTMNTEAFF
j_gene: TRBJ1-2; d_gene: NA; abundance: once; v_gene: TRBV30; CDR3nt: TGTGCCTGGAGTCCAATCTGGGGCTACACCTTC; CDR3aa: CAWSPIWGYTF
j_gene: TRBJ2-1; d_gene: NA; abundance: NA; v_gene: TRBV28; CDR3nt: TGTGCCAGCAGTGCCAGGATATACAATGAGCAGTTCTTC; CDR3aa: CASSARIYNEQFF
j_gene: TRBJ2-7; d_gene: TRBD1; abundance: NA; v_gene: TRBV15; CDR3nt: TGTGCCACCAGCCCGGACAGGGCGTCCTCCTACGAGCAGTACTTC; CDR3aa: CATSPDRASSYEQYF
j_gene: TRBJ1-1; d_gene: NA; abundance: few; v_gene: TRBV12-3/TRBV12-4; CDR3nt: TGTGCCAGCAGTTTTGGGCGCGGGACTGAAGCTTTCTTT; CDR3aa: CASSFGRGTEAFF
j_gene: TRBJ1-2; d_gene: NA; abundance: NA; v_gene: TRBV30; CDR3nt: TGTGCCTGGAGTATCGGGAGCTATGGCTACACCTTC; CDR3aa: CAWSIGSYGYTF
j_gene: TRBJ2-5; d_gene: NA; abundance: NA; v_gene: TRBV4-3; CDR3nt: TGCGCCAGCAGCCCTGGGATTGGGGCCCAAGAGACCCAGTACTTC; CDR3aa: CASSPGIGAQETQYF
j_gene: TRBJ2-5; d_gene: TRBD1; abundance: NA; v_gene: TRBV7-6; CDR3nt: TGTGCCAGCAGCCCCGGCTGGGGCAGGGGGCAAGAGACCCAGTACTTC; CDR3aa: CASSPGWGRGQETQYF
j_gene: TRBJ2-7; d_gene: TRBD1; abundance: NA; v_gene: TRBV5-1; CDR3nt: TGCGCCAGCAGCGCGTCGACAGGGGCCTACGAGCAGTACTTC; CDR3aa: CASSASTGAYEQYF